This is a list of T cell receptor beta chains from one sample in a study of cytomegalovirus exposure and HLA in healthy donors. Assay: immunoSEQ multiplex PCR; the TCRdb copy retains only in-frame clones and omits some. The data contain a few hundred thousand clones, roughly 80% of them singletons. The material sequenced was PBMCs. Every receptor here comes from a man aged 25 to 45 in good health and CMV-seronegative. Both conserved end residues are part of each CDR3. Each record gives: clone size, D gene, J gene, V gene, CDR3 DNA, CDR3 protein. A D gene is named only where the DNA matches it firmly. Clone size appears in some rows only: once, few, many, or a class for an expanded clone.

>NA|TRBD1|TRBJ2-3|TRBV7-3
TGTGCCAGCAGCACTATAACGACAGGGGAAGGGGCAGATACGCAGTATTTT
CASSTITTGEGADTQYF
>NA|TRBD1|TRBJ2-7|TRBV2
TGTGCCAGCAGTGTCCCTACCGGGACAGGTGGTTACGAGCAGTACTTC
CASSVPTGTGGYEQYF
>few|NA|TRBJ2-6|TRBV5-4
TGTGCCAGCAGCTTGGAAGGGACTGGGGCCAGCGTCCTGACTTTC
CASSLEGTGASVLTF
>NA|NA|TRBJ1-1|TRBV27
TGTGCCAGCAGTTTATCCGCGGGGGCCGACACTGAAGCTTTCTTT
CASSLSAGADTEAFF
>NA|NA|TRBJ2-6|TRBV19
TGTGCCAGTAGTACGGCCCAGGGTGTCAGCGTCCTGACTTTC
CASSTAQGVSVLTF
>NA|NA|TRBJ2-3|TRBV5-4
TGTGCCAGCGCCGGGTCTACGGGGGCAGATACGCAGTATTTT
CASAGSTGADTQYF
>NA|TRBD1|TRBJ2-7|TRBV6-5
TGTGCCAGCAGTTCCTGGACAGGGGGTCACGAGCAGTACTTC
CASSSWTGGHEQYF
>NA|TRBD2|TRBJ2-1|TRBV5-4
TGTGCCAGCAGCCTGGGACTAGCGGGGGCACACAATGAGCAGTTCTTC
CASSLGLAGAHNEQFF
>NA|TRBD2|TRBJ2-5|TRBV6-5
TGTGCCAGCACAGCGGGGCAAGAGACCCAGTACTTC
CASTAGQETQYF
>NA|TRBD2|TRBJ2-7|TRBV7-3
TGTGCCAGCAGCTTATCGCCAGCTAGCGGCATCCAGCAGTACTTC
CASSLSPASGIQQYF
>NA|TRBD1|TRBJ2-1|TRBV6-5
TGTGCCAGCAGCCTACAGGGGTCGGCCAATGAGCAGTTCTTC
CASSLQGSANEQFF
>NA|NA|TRBJ1-5|TRBV4-3
TGCGCCAGCAGTCTAGACGGGGGGCTAGCAAATCAGCCCCAGCATTTT
CASSLDGGLANQPQHF
>NA|NA|TRBJ2-7|TRBV2
TGTGCCAGTATTAACTACGAGCAGTACTTC
CASINYEQYF
>NA|TRBD1|TRBJ1-5|TRBV28
TGTGCCAGCAGTTCGGGGGACAGGGTTCGCAATCAGCCCCAGCATTTT
CASSSGDRVRNQPQHF
>few|TRBD2|TRBJ2-3|TRBV7-2
TGTGCCAGCAGCTTCGGGGGGGCCGTGACAGATACGCAGTATTTT
CASSFGGAVTDTQYF
>NA|TRBD1|TRBJ1-1|TRBV27
TGTGCCAGCAGACTAGACAGGGCCGGGACTGAAGCTTTCTTT
CASRLDRAGTEAFF
>NA|NA|TRBJ2-3|TRBV7-9
TGTGCCAGCAGCCTGAGTCGCACAGATACGCAGTATTTT
CASSLSRTDTQYF
>NA|NA|TRBJ1-1|TRBV7-3
TGTGCCAGCAGCTTAAACGGCCCAGGGGCGATCGGCACTGAAGCTTTCTTT
CASSLNGPGAIGTEAFF
>NA|NA|TRBJ2-7|TRBV13
TGTGCCAGCAGCACTGGGGGGACGCGATACGAGCAGTACTTC
CASSTGGTRYEQYF
>few|NA|TRBJ2-3|TRBV5-1
TGCGCCAGCAGTTCCGGGACTCGCCCCACAGATACGCAGTATTTT
CASSSGTRPTDTQYF
>NA|TRBD1|TRBJ1-5|TRBV6-6
TGTGCCAGCAGTTACCCAGGACAGGGACGGAGTCAGCCCCAGCATTTT
CASSYPGQGRSQPQHF
>NA|NA|TRBJ1-1|TRBV28
TGTGCCAGCTACAGGGTGGGCACTGAAGCTTTCTTT
CASYRVGTEAFF
>NA|TRBD1|TRBJ2-7|TRBV6-1
TGTGCCAGCAGTGCTGACAGGGGGCAAACCTACGAGCAGTACTTC
CASSADRGQTYEQYF
>once|NA|TRBJ2-5|TRBV13
TGTGCCAGCAGCCGGCAAGAGACCCAGTACTTC
CASSRQETQYF
>NA|TRBD2|TRBJ2-1|TRBV28
TGTGCCAGCAGTCCCGGACTAGCGGGGGGCCCAACCTACAATGAGCAGTTCTTC
CASSPGLAGGPTYNEQFF
>NA|NA|TRBJ2-3|TRBV5-1
TGCGCCAGCAGCTTGGCGGTCGGCACAGATACGCAGTATTTT
CASSLAVGTDTQYF
>NA|NA|TRBJ2-7|TRBV5-1
TGCGCCAGCAGCTTGACTCGTCCTAGCTCCTACGAGCAGTACTTC
CASSLTRPSSYEQYF
>NA|TRBD1|TRBJ1-2|TRBV5-1
TGCGCCAGCAGCTTGGGAGGGGGCGAATCTAACTATGGCTACACCTTC
CASSLGGGESNYGYTF
>NA|NA|TRBJ2-7|TRBV5-6
TGTGCCAGTTCCCTCGGTGGGGTGGGAAGGGGCGAGCAGTACTTC
CASSLGGVGRGEQYF
>NA|NA|TRBJ1-2|TRBV29-1
TGCAGCGTTGAGGACAGAAACGGTGGCTACACCTTC
CSVEDRNGGYTF
>NA|TRBD1|TRBJ1-3|TRBV2
TGTGCCAGTTCGACAGGGTTTCCTGGAAACACCATATATTTT
CASSTGFPGNTIYF
>NA|NA|TRBJ2-2|TRBV28
TGTGCCAGCAGTTCCCCGCAGACTCCGAACACCGGGGAGCTGTTTTTT
CASSSPQTPNTGELFF
>NA|NA|TRBJ1-2|TRBV6-1
TGTGCCAGCAGTCGCGGGAGTACTAACTATGGCTACACCTTC
CASSRGSTNYGYTF
>NA|TRBD1|TRBJ2-7|TRBV15
TGTGCCACCAGCAGACCCGGGACAGGACGCTACGAGCAGTACTTC
CATSRPGTGRYEQYF
>few|TRBD2|TRBJ2-5|TRBV5-1
TGCGCCAGCAGCAGATGGACTAGCGGGGAAGAGACCCAGTACTTC
CASSRWTSGEETQYF
>NA|TRBD1|TRBJ2-7|TRBV5-4
TGTGCCAGCGCGTGGGACAGATCAGTAGGCGAGCAGTACTTC
CASAWDRSVGEQYF
>NA|TRBD1|TRBJ2-5|TRBV28
TGTGCCAGCAGCACGGACAGGGGGCAGCAAGAGACCCAGTACTTC
CASSTDRGQQETQYF
>once|TRBD1|TRBJ1-3|TRBV7-8
TGTGCCAGCAGCCATGGACAGGGGGGGTCAGGAAACACCATATATTTT
CASSHGQGGSGNTIYF
>few|TRBD2|TRBJ2-3|TRBV11-2
TGTGCCAGCAGCTTAGATGGGGGGAGGGGGACTAGAAACACAGATACGCAGTATTTT
CASSLDGGRGTRNTDTQYF
>NA|TRBD2|TRBJ2-3|TRBV7-9
TGTGCCAGCAGCTTAACTAGCGGGGCCCCGCAGTATTTT
CASSLTSGAPQYF
>NA|TRBD2|TRBJ2-7|TRBV5-1
TGCGCCAGCAGCTTGAATAATATGGGGGGGGAGCACGAGCAGTACTTC
CASSLNNMGGEHEQYF
>NA|NA|TRBJ2-3|TRBV28
TGTGCCAGCAGCCGCGGCCAGGGCTTAGATACGCAGTATTTT
CASSRGQGLDTQYF
>NA|TRBD1|TRBJ2-7|TRBV11-1
TGTGCCAGCAGCTCCCCTAGCATACTGGAGGACAGGTCACTCTACGAGCAGTACTTC
CASSSPSILEDRSLYEQYF
>NA|TRBD1|TRBJ2-5|TRBV7-9
TGTGCCAGCAGCTTAGGGACAGGGGGCGCCGAGACCCAGTACTTC
CASSLGTGGAETQYF
>NA|NA|TRBJ2-5|TRBV9
TGTGCCAGCAGCGTGACGACAGGTCACCAAGAGACCCAGTACTTC
CASSVTTGHQETQYF
>NA|NA|TRBJ2-7|TRBV2
TGTGCCAGCAGTCGGCCGCGGGGTGTTTCAACCTACGAGCAGTACTTC
CASSRPRGVSTYEQYF
>NA|TRBD1|TRBJ1-3|TRBV4-1
TGCGCCAGCAGCCAAGGGCGGACAGGGCTCTCTGGAAACACCATATATTTT
CASSQGRTGLSGNTIYF
>NA|TRBD2|TRBJ2-7|TRBV2
TGTGCCAGCAGCCTCCTTGGACTAGCGGGGGAGGATCGCGAGCAGTACTTC
CASSLLGLAGEDREQYF
>NA|TRBD1|TRBJ2-7|TRBV4-2
TGTGCCAGCAGCCAAGAATGGGACAGTTCCTACGAGCAGTACTTC
CASSQEWDSSYEQYF
>NA|TRBD2|TRBJ2-1|TRBV2
TGTGCTGTGCTTGGGGCTAGCGGGGTTACCTACAATGAGCAGTTCTTC
CAVLGASGVTYNEQFF
>NA|NA|TRBJ1-1|TRBV5-4
TGTGCCAGCAGCGTGGGGGGAGCTGAAGCTTTCTTT
CASSVGGAEAFF
>NA|TRBD1|TRBJ2-7|TRBV7-8
TGTGCCAGCAGCTTATTGCGGACAGGCAACTCCTACGAGCAGTACTTC
CASSLLRTGNSYEQYF
>NA|NA|TRBJ1-3|TRBV5-1
TGCGCCAGCAGCTTGGAACTTGGAAACACCATATATTTT
CASSLELGNTIYF
>NA|NA|TRBJ1-2|TRBV9
TGTGCCAGCAGCGTAGGTCCTCAGCGTGGCTACACCTTC
CASSVGPQRGYTF
>NA|NA|TRBJ2-5|TRBV6-5
TGTGCCAGCAGTGCGGACTGGACTCAAGAGACCCAGTACTTC
CASSADWTQETQYF